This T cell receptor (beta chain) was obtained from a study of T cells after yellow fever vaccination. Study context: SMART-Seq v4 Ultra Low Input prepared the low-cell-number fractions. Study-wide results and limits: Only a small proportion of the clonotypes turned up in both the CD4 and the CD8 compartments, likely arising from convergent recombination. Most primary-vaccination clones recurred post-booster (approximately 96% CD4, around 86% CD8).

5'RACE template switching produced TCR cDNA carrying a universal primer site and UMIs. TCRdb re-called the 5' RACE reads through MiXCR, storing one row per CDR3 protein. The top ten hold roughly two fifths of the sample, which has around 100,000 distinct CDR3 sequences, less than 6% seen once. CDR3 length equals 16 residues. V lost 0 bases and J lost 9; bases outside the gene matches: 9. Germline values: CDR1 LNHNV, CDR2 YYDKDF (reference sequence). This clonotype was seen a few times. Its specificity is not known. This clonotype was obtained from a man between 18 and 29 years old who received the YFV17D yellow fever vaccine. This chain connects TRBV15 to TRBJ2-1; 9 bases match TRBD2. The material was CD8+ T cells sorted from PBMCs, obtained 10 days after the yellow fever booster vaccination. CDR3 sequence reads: CATSRDRGGGAGEQFF. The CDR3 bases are TGTGCCACCAGCAGAGATAGGGGCGGGGGGGCCGGTGAGCAGTTCTTC.